Listed below are T cell receptor beta chains from one sample, sequenced in a study of shared T cell receptors in the human thymus. Repertoires were generated with immunoSEQ multiplex PCR, while TCRdb's copy carries only in-frame clones and drops some. Altogether 700,000 to 750,000 clones are present, 80% to 90% being singletons, with the ten largest covering roughly 0.01%. The same data also contributed to another study, on human thymus T cells.

Sequences were obtained from thymocytes. These receptors all stem from a girl under three years old with a congenital heart defect. The conserved cysteine and the conserved F or W are not part of the CDR3 here.

V	J	CDR3
TRBV6-6	TRBJ1-2	ASSLGGYT
TRBV7-2	TRBJ1-1	ASSLAHIDIKNTEAF
TRBV7-9	TRBJ1-1	ASTHLGGRGDTEAF
TRBV5-1	TRBJ2-7	ASSLGDGGGAYEQY
TRBV19	TRBJ1-4	ASSIGGQSNEKLF
TRBV2	TRBJ2-7	ASSEAEPQVRLAGAPTYYEQY
TRBV28	TRBJ2-5	ASSLVEEPLQETQY
TRBV28	TRBJ1-6	ASSLCGTGAEPLH
TRBV7-6	TRBJ2-7	ASSFRGDSYEQY
TRBV10-3	TRBJ1-1	AISEARGLNTEAF
TRBV6-1	TRBJ1-5	ASSEVGDRVVFLSNQPQH
TRBV9	TRBJ1-1	ASSKRTVMNTEAF
TRBV18	TRBJ1-2	ASSPPVRGNYGYT
TRBV18	TRBJ1-1	ASSGDTLNTEAF
TRBV28	TRBJ1-6	ASRGQGAGTYNSPLH
TRBV5-1	TRBJ1-2	ASSGRPGQGTYGYT
TRBV5-6	TRBJ2-7	ASTPRRVGEQY
TRBV18	TRBJ1-1	ASSPTGTGEAF
TRBV29-1	TRBJ1-2	SVELGTGYYGYT
TRBV28	TRBJ1-2	ASSLSLANYGYT
TRBV15	TRBJ2-2	ATSTLRGHTGELF
TRBV18	TRBJ2-4	ASSPGQVGNIQY
TRBV18	TRBJ2-7	ASSPPRQGYEQY
TRBV5-1	TRBJ1-1	ASSSHPTGPNTEAF
TRBV7-9	TRBJ1-3	ASSFTGVHSGNTIY
TRBV6-6	TRBJ1-1	ASLQDRGQENTEAF
TRBV5-5	TRBJ2-7	ASSLVEGLAGEQY
TRBV4-1	TRBJ1-3	ASSQEVGLTGNTIY
TRBV28	TRBJ2-7	ATKPGFRYEQY
TRBV4-3	TRBJ2-7	ASSQDWRASYEQY
TRBV19	TRBJ2-3	ASSIDPTPRADTQY
TRBV28	TRBJ2-7	ASSLSGGGYEQY
TRBV6-6	TRBJ1-3	ASSYGDNSGNTIY
TRBV5-6	TRBJ1-2	ASSPGGDRRYGYT
TRBV28	TRBJ2-7	ASSPRHRDRASSYEQY
TRBV6-5	TRBJ1-1	ASSSQFTEAF
TRBV5-1	TRBJ1-1	ASSTMDRKNEAF
TRBV7-6	TRBJ1-2	ASSLEGARGYT
TRBV7-2	TRBJ1-2	ASSPNHDGGKYGYT
TRBV6-1	TRBJ1-1	AASRQPLLKNEAF
TRBV11-3	TRBJ1-3	ASSSRRDSGNTIY
TRBV28	TRBJ2-1	ASSSSREQF
TRBV7-2	TRBJ2-7	ASSWGLAGENYEQY
TRBV7-9	TRBJ1-2	ASSWRTGHFPYGYT
TRBV29-1	TRBJ1-1	STYRGRGEAF
TRBV4-2	TRBJ1-3	ASSQGVTVGQSSGNTIY
TRBV9	TRBJ1-2	ASSGRIQGPGYT
TRBV25-1	TRBJ1-5	ASSGTGGQPQH
TRBV5-1	TRBJ2-1	ASSSKDSGGASYNEQF
TRBV2	TRBJ1-3	ASSTGVLRNTIY
TRBV6-5	TRBJ2-7	ASSYGGTGSYYEQY
TRBV29-1	TRBJ1-1	SAGRPTGEQTEAF
TRBV7-9	TRBJ1-4	ASSPRQGPATNEKLF